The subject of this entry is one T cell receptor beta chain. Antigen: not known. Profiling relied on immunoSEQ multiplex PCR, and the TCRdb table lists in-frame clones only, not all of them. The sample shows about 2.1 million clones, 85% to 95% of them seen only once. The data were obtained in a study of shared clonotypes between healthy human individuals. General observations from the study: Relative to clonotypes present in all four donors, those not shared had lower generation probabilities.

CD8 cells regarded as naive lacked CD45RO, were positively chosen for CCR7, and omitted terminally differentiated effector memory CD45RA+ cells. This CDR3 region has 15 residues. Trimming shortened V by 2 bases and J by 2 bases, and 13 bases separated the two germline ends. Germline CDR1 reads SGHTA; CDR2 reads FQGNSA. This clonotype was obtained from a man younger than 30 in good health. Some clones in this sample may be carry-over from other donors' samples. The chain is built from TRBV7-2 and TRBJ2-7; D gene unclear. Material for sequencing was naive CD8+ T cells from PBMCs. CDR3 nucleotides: TGTGCCAGCAGCTTAACCTCCCTCATAACCTACGAGCAGTACTTC. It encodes CASSLTSLITYEQYF.